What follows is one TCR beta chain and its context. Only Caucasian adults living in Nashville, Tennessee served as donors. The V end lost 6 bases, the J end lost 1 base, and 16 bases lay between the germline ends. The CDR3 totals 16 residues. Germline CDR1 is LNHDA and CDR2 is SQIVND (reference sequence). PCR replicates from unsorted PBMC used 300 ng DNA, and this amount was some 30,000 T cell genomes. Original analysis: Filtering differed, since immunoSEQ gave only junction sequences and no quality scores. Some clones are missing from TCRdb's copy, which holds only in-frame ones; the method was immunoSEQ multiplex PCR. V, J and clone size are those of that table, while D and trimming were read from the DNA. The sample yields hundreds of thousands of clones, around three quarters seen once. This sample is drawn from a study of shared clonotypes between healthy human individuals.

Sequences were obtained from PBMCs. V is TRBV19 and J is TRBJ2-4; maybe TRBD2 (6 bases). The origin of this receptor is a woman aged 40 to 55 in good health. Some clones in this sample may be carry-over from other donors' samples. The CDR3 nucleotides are TGTGCCAGTAGCCTTAGCAGCCGGGGGGCCAAAAACATTCAGTACTTC. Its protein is CASSLSSRGAKNIQYF.